The subject of this entry is one TCR beta chain. The sample belongs to a study of shared clonotypes between healthy human individuals. Repertoires were generated with immunoSEQ multiplex PCR, while TCRdb's copy carries only in-frame clones and drops some. The table lists about 460,000 clones, around 77% of them singletons. Sequencing was carried out using PBMCs. This receptor was obtained from a middle-aged woman in good health. Some clones in this sample may be carry-over from other donors' samples.

CDR3 sequence: CASSNLGSENEQYF. CDR3 DNA sequence: TGTGCCAGCAGCAATCTGGGTTCAGAGAACGAGCAGTACTTC. The chain is built from TRBV6-6 and TRBJ2-7; no definite D call. V was pared by 6 bases and J by 5 bases, with 17 bases between. This CDR3 has 14 amino acids. The germline V gene has CDR1 MNHNY and CDR2 SVGAGI (reference sequence).